This T cell receptor beta chain originates from a study of blood T cell repertoires in COVID-19. Germline V gives CDR1 SGDLS, CDR2 YYNGEE. J was trimmed by 0 bases and V by 2 bases; bases with no gene match: 2. The CDR3 length is 17 residues. Using immunoSEQ multiplex PCR, the repertoire was profiled, and TCRdb retains in-frame clones only, with some absent. The table includes 100,000 to 150,000 clones, about 86% detected once. This clone occurred a few times. The V gene is TRBV9, the J gene TRBJ2-6; 10 bases match TRBD1. This clonotype originated in a man in his forties with acute COVID-19. Sequenced sample: PBMCs or T cells enriched from blood (not recorded which). CDR3 loop: CASSVTGGPSGANVLTF. DNA of the CDR3: TGTGCCAGCAGCGTGACAGGGGGCCCCTCTGGGGCCAACGTCCTGACTTTC.